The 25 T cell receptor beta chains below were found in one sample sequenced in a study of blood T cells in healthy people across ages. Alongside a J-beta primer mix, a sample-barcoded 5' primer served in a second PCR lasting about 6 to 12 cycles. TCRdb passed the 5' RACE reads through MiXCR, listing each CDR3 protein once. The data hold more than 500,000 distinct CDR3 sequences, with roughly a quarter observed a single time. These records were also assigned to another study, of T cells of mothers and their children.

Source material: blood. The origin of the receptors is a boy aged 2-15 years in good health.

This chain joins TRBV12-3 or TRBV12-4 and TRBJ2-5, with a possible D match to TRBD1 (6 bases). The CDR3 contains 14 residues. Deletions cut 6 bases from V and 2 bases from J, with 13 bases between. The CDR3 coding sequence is TGTGCCAGCAGCCCTGACAGGTGGCAAGAGACCCAGTACTTC. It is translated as CASSPDRWQETQYF.

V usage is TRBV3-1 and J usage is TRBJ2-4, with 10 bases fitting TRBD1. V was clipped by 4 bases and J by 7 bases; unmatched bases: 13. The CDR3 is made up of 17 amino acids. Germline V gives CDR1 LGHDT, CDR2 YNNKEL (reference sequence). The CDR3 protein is CASSRPLTGGVKNIQYF. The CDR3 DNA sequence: TGTGCCAGCAGCCGCCCACTGACAGGGGGCGTAAAGAACATTCAGTACTTC. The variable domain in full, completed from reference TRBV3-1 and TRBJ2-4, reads DTAVSQTPKYLVTQMGNDKSIKCEQNLGHDTMYWYKQDSKKFLKIMFSYNNKELIINETVPNRFSPKSPDKAHLNLHINSLELGDSAVYFCASSRPLTGGVKNIQYFGAGTRLSVL.

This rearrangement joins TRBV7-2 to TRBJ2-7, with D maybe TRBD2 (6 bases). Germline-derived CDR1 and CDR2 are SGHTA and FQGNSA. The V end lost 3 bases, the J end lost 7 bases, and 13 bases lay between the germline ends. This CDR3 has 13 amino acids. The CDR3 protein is CASSLGGLSEQYF. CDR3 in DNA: TGTGCCAGCAGCTTGGGAGGACTCTCGGAGCAGTACTTC.

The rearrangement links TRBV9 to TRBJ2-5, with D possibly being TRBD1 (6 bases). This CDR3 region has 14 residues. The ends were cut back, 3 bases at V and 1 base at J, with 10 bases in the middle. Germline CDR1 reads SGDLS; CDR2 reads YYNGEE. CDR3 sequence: CASSDSGVQETQYF. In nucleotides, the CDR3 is TGTGCCAGCAGCGACTCAGGGGTCCAAGAGACCCAGTACTTC.

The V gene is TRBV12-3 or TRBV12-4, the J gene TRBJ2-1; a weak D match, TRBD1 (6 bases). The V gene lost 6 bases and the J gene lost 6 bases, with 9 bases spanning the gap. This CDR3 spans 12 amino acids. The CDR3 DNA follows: TGTGCCAGCAGAAACAGGGCCAATGAGCAGTTCTTC. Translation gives CASRNRANEQFF.

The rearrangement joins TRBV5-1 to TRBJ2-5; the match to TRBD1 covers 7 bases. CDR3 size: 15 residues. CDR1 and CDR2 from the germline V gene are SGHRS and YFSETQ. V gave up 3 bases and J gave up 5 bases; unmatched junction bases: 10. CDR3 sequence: CASSSDPTGFETQYF. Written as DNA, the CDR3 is TGCGCCAGCAGCTCGGACCCGACAGGGTTCGAGACCCAGTACTTC.

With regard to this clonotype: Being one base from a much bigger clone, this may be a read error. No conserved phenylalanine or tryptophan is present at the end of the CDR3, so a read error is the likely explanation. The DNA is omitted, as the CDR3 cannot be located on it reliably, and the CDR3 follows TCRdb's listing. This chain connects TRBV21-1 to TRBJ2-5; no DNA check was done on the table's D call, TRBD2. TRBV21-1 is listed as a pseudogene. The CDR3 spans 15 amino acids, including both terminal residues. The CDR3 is CASSKEGLARETQYS.

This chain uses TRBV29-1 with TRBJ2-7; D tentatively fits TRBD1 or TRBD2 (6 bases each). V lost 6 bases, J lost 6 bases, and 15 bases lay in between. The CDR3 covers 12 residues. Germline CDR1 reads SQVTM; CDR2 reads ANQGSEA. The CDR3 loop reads CSVTLGGGEQYF. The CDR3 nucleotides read TGCAGCGTGACCTTGGGGGGCGGCGAGCAGTACTTC.

For the CDR3, the DNA is TGCAGCGTTGACGGTACGCAGTATTTT. Its translation: CSVDGTQYF. The chain uses TRBV29-1 and TRBJ2-3; D remains ambiguous. The V gene's germline CDR1 is SQVTM and CDR2 ANQGSEA. Between the trimmed V and J ends, which lost 3 bases and 8 bases, there was a span of 3 bases. The CDR3 has 9 residues.

Here the CDR3 DNA reads TGTGCCAGTAGTATCGTACTAGCCCGTCCGGATACGCAGTATTTT. Its translation: CASSIVLARPDTQYF. This chain uses TRBV19 with TRBJ2-3; tentative D call: TRBD2 (6 bases). Trimming took off 3 bases at V and 6 bases at J, with 16 bases between the two ends. Germline CDR1 reads LNHDA; CDR2 reads SQIVND (reference sequence). This CDR3 comprises 15 residues.

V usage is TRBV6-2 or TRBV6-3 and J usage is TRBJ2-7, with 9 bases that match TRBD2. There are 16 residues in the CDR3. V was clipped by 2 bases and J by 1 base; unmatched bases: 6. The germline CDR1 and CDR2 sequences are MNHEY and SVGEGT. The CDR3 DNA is TGTGCCAGCAGTTACGGGGCTAGCGGGGCATCCTACGAGCAGTACTTC. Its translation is CASSYGASGASYEQYF.

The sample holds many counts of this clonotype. This CDR3 is CASSSDRRNSPLHF. As DNA, the CDR3 is TGTGCCAGCAGTTCCGACAGGCGAAATTCACCCCTCCACTTT. This rearrangement joins TRBV12-3 or TRBV12-4 to TRBJ1-6, with TRBD1 as a possible D gene (6 bases). With 4 bases removed from V and 7 bases from J, the gap between germline ends came to 11 bases. The CDR3 consists of 14 residues.

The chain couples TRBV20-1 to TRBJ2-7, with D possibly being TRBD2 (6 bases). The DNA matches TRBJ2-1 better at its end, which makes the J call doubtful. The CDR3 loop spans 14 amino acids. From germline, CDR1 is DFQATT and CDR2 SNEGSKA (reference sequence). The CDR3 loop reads CSARELATVNEQFF. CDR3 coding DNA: TGCAGTGCTAGAGAACTAGCAACGGTCAATGAGCAGTTCTTC.

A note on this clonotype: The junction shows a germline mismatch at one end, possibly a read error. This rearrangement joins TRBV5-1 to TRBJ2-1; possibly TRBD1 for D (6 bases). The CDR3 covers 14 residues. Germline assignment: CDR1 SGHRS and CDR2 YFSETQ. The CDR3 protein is CATSLGTGLNEQFF. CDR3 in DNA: TGCGCCACCAGCCTTGGCACAGGGCTCAATGAGCAGTTCTTC.

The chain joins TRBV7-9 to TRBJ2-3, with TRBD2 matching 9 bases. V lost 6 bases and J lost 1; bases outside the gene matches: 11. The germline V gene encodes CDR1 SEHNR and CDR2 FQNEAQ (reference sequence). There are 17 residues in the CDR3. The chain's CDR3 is CASRHRSSGAGTDTQYF. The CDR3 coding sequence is TGTGCCAGCAGGCATCGCTCTAGCGGGGCCGGCACAGATACGCAGTATTTT.

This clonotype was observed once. In nucleotides, the CDR3 is TGTGCCAGCAGCTTCCAGGGGGGATCAGAGGAGACCCAGTACTTC. Translating gives CASSFQGGSEETQYF. The V and J genes are TRBV11-2 and TRBJ2-5; tentatively, D is TRBD1 (7 bases). The CDR3 extends over 15 amino acids. CDR1 and CDR2 from the germline V gene are SGHAT and FQNNGV. The V end lost 3 bases, the J end lost 5 bases, and 16 bases lay between the germline ends.

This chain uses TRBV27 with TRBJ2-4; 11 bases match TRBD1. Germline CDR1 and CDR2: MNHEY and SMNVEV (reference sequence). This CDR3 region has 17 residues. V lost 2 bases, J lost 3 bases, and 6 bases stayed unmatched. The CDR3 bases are TGTGCCAGCAGTTTAATACCGGGACAGGGGGGCAAAAACATTCAGTACTTC. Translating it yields CASSLIPGQGGKNIQYF.

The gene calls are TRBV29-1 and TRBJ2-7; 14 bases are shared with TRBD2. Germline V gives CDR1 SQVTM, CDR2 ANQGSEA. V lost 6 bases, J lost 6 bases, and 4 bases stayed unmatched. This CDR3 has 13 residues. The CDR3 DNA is TGCAGCGTCGGACTAGCGGGAGGTGTCGAGCAGTACTTC. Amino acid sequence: CSVGLAGGVEQYF.

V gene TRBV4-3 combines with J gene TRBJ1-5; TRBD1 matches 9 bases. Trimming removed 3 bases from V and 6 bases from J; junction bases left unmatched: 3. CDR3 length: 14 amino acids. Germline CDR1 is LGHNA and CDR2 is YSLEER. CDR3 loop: CASSQTGGPQPQHF. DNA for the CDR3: TGCGCCAGCAGCCAGACAGGGGGGCCTCAGCCCCAGCATTTT.

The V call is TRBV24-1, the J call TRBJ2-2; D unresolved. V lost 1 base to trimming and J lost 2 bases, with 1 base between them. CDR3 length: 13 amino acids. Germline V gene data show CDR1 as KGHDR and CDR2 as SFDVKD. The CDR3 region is CATSDFNTGELFF. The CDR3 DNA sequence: TGTGCCACCAGTGATTTTAACACCGGGGAGCTGTTTTTT.

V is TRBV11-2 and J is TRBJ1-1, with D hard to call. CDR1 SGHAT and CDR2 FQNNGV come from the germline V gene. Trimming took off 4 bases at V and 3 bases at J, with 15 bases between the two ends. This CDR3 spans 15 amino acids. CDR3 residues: CASSSPGHGDTEAFF. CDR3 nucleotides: TGTGCCAGCAGCTCGCCCGGTCATGGGGACACTGAAGCTTTCTTT.

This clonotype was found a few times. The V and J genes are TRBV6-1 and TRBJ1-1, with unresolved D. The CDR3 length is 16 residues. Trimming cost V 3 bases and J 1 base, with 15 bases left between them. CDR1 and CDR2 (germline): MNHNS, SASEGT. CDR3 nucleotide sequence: TGTGCCAGCAGTGATGAGGGAGATTGGCAGAACACTGAAGCTTTCTTT. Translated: CASSDEGDWQNTEAFF.

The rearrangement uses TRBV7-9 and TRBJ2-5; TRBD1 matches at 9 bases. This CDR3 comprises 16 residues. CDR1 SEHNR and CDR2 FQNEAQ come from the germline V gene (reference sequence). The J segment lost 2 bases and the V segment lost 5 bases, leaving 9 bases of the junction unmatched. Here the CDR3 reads CASSVPDRGDQETQYF. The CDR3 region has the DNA TGTGCCAGCAGCGTTCCGGACAGGGGTGATCAAGAGACCCAGTACTTC.

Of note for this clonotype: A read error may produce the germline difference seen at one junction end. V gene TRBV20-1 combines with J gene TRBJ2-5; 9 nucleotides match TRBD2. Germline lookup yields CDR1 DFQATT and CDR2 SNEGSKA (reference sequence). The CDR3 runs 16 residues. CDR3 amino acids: CSARAPRAAGGDEQSF. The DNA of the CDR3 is TGCAGTGCTAGAGCCCCCCGGGCAGCGGGAGGAGATGAGCAGTCCTTC.

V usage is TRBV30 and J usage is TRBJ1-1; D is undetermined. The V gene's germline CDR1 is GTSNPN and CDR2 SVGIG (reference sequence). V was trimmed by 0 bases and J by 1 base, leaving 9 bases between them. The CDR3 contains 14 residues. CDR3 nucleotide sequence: TGTGCCTGGAGTGTACTAAGGGAGAACACTGAAGCTTTCTTT. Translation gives CAWSVLRENTEAFF.